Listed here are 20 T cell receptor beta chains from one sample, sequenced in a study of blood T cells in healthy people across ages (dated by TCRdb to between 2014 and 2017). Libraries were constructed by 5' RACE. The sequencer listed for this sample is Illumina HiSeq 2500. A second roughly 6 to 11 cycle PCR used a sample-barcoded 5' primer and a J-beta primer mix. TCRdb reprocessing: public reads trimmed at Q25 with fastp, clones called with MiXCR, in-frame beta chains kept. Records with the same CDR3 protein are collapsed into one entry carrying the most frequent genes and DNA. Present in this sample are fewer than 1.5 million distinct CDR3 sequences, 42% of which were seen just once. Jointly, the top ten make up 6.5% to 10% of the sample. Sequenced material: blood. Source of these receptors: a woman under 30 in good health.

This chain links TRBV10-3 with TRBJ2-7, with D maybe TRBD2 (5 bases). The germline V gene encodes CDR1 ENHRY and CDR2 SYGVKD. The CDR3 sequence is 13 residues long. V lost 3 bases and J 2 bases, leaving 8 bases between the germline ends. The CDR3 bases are TGTGCCATCAGTGAACCCGGGACCTACGAGCAGTACTTC. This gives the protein CAISEPGTYEQYF.

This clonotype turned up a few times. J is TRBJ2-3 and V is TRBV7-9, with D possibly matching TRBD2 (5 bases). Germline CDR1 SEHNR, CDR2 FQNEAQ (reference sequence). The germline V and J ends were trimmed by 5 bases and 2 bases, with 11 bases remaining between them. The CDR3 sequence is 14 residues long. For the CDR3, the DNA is TGTGCCAGCAGCGTAGGACTCTACACAGATACGCAGTATTTT. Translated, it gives CASSVGLYTDTQYF.

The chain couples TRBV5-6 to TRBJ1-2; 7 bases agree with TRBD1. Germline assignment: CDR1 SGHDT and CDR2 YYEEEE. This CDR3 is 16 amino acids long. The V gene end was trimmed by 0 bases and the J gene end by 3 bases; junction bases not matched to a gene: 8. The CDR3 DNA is TGTGCCAGCAGCTTGGTAGGGGGCGCGTTGGACTATGGCTACACCTTC. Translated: CASSLVGGALDYGYTF.

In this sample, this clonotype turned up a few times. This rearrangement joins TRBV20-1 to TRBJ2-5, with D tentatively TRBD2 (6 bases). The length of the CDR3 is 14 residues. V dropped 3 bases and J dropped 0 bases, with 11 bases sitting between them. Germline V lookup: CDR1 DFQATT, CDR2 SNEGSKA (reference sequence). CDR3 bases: TGCAGTGCTAGTCGTGGGGGGTACCAAGAGACCCAGTACTTC. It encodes CSASRGGYQETQYF.

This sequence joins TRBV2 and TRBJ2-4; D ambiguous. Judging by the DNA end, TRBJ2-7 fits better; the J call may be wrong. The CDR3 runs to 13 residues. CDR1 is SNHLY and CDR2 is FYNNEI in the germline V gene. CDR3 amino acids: CASSGPTPYEQYF. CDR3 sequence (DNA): TGTGCCAGCAGTGGTCCGACTCCCTACGAGCAGTACTTC.

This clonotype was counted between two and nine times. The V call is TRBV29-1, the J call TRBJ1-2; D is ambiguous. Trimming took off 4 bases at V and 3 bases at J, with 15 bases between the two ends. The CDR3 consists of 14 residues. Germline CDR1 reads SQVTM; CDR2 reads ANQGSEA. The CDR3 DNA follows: TGCAGCGTTGGGTCCCCAGGCCAGCACTATGGCTACACCTTC. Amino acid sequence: CSVGSPGQHYGYTF.

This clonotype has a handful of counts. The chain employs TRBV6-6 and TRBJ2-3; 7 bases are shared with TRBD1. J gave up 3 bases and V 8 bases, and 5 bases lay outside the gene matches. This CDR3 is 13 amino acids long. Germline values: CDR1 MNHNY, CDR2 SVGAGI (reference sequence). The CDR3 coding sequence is TGTGCCAGCGACAGGGCAGCGACAGATACGCAGTATTTT. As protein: CASDRAATDTQYF.

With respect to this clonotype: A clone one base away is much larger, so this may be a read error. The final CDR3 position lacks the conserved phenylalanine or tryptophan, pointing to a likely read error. The CDR3 DNA reads as TGTGCCAGCAGTTACAACTCCTACGAGCAGTACTGC. Protein sequence: CASSYNSYEQYC. V usage is TRBV6-6 and J usage is TRBJ2-7; no reliable D call. V was cut by 2 bases and J by 0 bases, with 2 bases left in between. The CDR3 runs 12 residues. CDR1 and CDR2 from the germline V gene are MNHNY and SVGAGI (reference sequence).

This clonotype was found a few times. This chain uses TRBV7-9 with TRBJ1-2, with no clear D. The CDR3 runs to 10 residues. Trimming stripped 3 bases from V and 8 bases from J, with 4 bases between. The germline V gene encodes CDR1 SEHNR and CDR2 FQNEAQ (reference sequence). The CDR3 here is CASSLIGYTF. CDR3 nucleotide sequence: TGTGCCAGCAGCTTGATAGGCTACACCTTC.

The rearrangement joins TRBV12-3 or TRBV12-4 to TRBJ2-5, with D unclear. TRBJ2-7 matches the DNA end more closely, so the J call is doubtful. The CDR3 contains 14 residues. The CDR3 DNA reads TGTGCCAGCAGTTTATTCCGTCAGGTTAACGAGCAGTACTTC. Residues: CASSLFRQVNEQYF.

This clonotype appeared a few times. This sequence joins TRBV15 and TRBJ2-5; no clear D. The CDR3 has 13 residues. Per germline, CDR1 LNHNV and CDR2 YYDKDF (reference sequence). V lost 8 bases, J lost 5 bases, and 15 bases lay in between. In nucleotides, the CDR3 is TGTGCCACCCGCAAGTCGCTCGGGGAGACCCAGTACTTC. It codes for CATRKSLGETQYF.

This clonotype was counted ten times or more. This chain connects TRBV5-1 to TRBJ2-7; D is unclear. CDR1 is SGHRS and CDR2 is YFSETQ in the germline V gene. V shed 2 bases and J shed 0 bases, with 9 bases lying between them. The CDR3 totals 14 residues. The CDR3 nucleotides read TGCGCCAGCAGCTTCCTAGATTCCTCCTACGAGCAGTACTTC. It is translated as CASSFLDSSYEQYF.

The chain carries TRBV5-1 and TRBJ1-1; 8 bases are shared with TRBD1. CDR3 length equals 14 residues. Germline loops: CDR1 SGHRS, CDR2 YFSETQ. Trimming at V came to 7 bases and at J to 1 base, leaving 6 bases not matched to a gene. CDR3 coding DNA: TGCGCCAGCGCTCGGACAGGGCCGAACACTGAAGCTTTCTTT. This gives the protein CASARTGPNTEAFF.

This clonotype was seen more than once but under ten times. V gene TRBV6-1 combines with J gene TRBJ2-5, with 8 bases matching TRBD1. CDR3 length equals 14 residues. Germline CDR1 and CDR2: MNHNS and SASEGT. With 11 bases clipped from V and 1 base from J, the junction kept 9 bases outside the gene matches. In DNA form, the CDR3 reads TGTGCCGGTGGGGACAGGTATACCCAAGAGACCCAGTACTTC. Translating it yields CAGGDRYTQETQYF.

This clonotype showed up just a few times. The CDR3 DNA is TGTGCCAGCAGTGCCGACAGGGGGCTGTTAGGCTACACCTTC. Encoded protein: CASSADRGLLGYTF. The rearrangement joins TRBV27 to TRBJ1-2; 10 bases agree with TRBD1. The CDR3 is 14 amino acids. Unmatched junction bases numbered 8, after V lost 5 bases and J lost 8 bases. The germline gives CDR1 MNHEY, CDR2 SMNVEV (reference sequence).

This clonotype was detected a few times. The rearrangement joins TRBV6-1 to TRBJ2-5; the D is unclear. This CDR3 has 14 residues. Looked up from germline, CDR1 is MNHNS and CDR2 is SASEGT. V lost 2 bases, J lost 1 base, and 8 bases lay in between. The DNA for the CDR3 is TGTGCCAGCAGTGAACCCTATCCCCAAGAGACCCAGTACTTC. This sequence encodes CASSEPYPQETQYF.

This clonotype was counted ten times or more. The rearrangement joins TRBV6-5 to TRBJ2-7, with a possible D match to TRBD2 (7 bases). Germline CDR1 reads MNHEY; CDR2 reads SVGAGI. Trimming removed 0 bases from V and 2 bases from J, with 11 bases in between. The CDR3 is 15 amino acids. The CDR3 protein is CASSYSGGGTYEQYF. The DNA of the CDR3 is TGTGCCAGCAGTTACTCTGGCGGGGGCACCTACGAGCAGTACTTC.

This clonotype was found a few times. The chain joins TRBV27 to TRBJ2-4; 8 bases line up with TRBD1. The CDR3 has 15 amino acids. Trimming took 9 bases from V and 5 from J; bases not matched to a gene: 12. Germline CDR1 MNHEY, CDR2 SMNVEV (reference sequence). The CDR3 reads CARRAGGRAQNIQYF. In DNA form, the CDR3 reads TGTGCCAGACGGGCAGGGGGCCGGGCCCAAAACATTCAGTACTTC.

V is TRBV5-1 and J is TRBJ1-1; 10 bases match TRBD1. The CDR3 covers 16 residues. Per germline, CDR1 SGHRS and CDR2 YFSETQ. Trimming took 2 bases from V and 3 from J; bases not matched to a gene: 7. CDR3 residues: CASSFRQGALDTEAFF. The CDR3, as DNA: TGCGCCAGCAGCTTCCGACAGGGGGCGTTGGACACTGAAGCTTTCTTT.

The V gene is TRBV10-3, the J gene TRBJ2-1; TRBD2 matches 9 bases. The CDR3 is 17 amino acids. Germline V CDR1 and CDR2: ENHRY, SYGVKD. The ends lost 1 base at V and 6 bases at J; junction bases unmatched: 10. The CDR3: CAISEFTSGQKGNEQFF. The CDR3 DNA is TGTGCCATCAGTGAGTTTACTAGCGGGCAAAAAGGCAATGAGCAGTTCTTC.